Below are 10 T cell receptor beta chains sequenced from a single sample in a study of human T cells and chemical hapten exposure. Time point noted: patch test 1, 2 weeks after DPC sensitization. Treatment meaning: therapeutic diphenylcyclopropenone sensitization with weekly scalp DPC. TCRdb re-derived calls from the RACE reads in MiXCR, one entry per CDR3 protein. The sample has 300,000 to 400,000 distinct CDR3 sequences; around 7% are singletons. Here the sequenced sample was whole blood, taken in connection with sensitization to the hapten diphenylcyclopropenone (DPC). Receptors originate from a woman under 30 with alopecia areata. Some clones in this sample may be carry-over from other donors' samples.

The chain uses TRBV20-1 and TRBJ1-4; possible D gene TRBD1, 5 bases. The CDR3 runs to 16 residues. CDR1 is DFQATT, CDR2 SNEGSKA, per germline (reference sequence). V was pared by 0 bases and J by 2 bases, with 13 bases between. The chain's CDR3 is CSAREKWGRTNEKLFF. The CDR3 DNA is TGCAGTGCTAGAGAAAAATGGGGACGTACTAATGAAAAACTGTTTTTT.

In this sample, this clonotype turned up many times. The J gene is TRBJ2-2, the V gene TRBV2, with 14 bases fitting TRBD2. V lost 3 bases to trimming and J lost 0 bases; unmatched junction nucleotides: 6. Germline values: CDR1 SNHLY, CDR2 FYNNEI. CDR3 length: 19 amino acids. The CDR3 loop reads CASSDGLAGGTSNTGELFF. The CDR3 DNA reads TGTGCCAGCAGTGACGGACTAGCGGGGGGTACCTCGAACACCGGGGAGCTGTTTTTT.

V is TRBV19 and J is TRBJ1-5, with D unclear. The CDR3 extends over 15 amino acids. The V gene's germline CDR1 is LNHDA and CDR2 SQIVND (reference sequence). The ends were cut back, 3 bases at V and 0 bases at J, with 9 bases in the middle. The DNA for the CDR3 is TGTGCCAGTAGTATGACCTCCTATAGCAATCAGCCCCAGCATTTT. This codes for CASSMTSYSNQPQHF.

In this sample, this clonotype turned up many times. The V and J genes are TRBV6-2 or TRBV6-3 and TRBJ1-2; a weak D match, TRBD1 (5 bases). Germline V gene lookup returns CDR1 MNHEY and CDR2 SVGEGT. V was pared by 7 bases and J by 2 bases, with 11 bases between. This CDR3 has 13 amino acids. The CDR3 is CASTDSANYGYTF. CDR3 DNA sequence: TGTGCCAGCACCGACAGCGCCAACTATGGCTACACCTTC.

The genes are TRBV27 and TRBJ1-5, with TRBD1 as a possible D gene (6 bases). CDR3 length: 13 amino acids. Germline V CDR1 and CDR2: MNHEY, SMNVEV (reference sequence). V lost 6 bases to trimming and J lost 7 bases, with 13 bases between them. This chain's CDR3 is CASSPTGKQPQHF. The CDR3 DNA sequence: TGTGCCAGCAGCCCTACAGGGAAGCAGCCCCAGCATTTT.

This rearrangement joins TRBV23-1 to TRBJ2-7, with D possibly TRBD1 on 5 matching bases. TRBV23-1 is annotated as an ORF whose role is uncertain. Trimming left V 2 bases short and J 13 bases short, with 12 bases between. There are 11 residues in the CDR3. CDR3 sequence: CASSQGARTYF. The DNA of the CDR3 is TGCGCCAGCAGTCAAGGGGCCCGAACTTACTTC.

V and J are TRBV12-3 or TRBV12-4 and TRBJ2-5; 11 bases are shared with TRBD2. V dropped 4 bases and J dropped 5; count of bases not matched to a gene: 6. The CDR3 has 15 amino acids. DNA for the CDR3: TGTGCCAGCAGTTCACTAGCGGGGGTAATGGAGACCCAGTACTTC. Protein sequence: CASSSLAGVMETQYF.

The sample holds many counts of this clonotype. This chain links TRBV4-1 with TRBJ2-5, with 7 bases matching TRBD2. The V gene end was trimmed by 5 bases and the J gene end by 5 bases; junction bases not matched to a gene: 2. Germline values: CDR1 MGHRA, CDR2 YSYEKL. The CDR3 runs 12 residues. The CDR3 nucleotides read TGCGCCAGCAGCGGGACTACCGAGACCCAGTACTTC. Amino acid sequence: CASSGTTETQYF.

This clonotype has ten or more counts. This chain connects TRBV27 to TRBJ1-1, with 7 bases lining up with TRBD1. The germline gives CDR1 MNHEY, CDR2 SMNVEV (reference sequence). The CDR3 totals 15 residues. The junction had 14 bases not matched to a gene; V was cut back by 6 bases and J by 7 bases. The CDR3 protein is CASSRMSTGALEAFF. In DNA form, the CDR3 reads TGTGCCAGCAGCCGGATGTCAACAGGGGCCCTTGAAGCTTTCTTT.

This clonotype has more than one count but fewer than ten. The chain combines TRBV6-2 or TRBV6-3 with TRBJ1-1; TRBD1 aligns across 9 bases. The CDR3 loop spans 13 amino acids. Unmatched junction bases numbered 5, after V lost 6 bases and J lost 6 bases. CDR1 MNHEY and CDR2 SVGEGT come from the germline V gene. Here the CDR3 DNA reads TGTGCCAGCAGACTAACAGGGGGCCCTGAAGCTTTCTTT. Translating gives CASRLTGGPEAFF.